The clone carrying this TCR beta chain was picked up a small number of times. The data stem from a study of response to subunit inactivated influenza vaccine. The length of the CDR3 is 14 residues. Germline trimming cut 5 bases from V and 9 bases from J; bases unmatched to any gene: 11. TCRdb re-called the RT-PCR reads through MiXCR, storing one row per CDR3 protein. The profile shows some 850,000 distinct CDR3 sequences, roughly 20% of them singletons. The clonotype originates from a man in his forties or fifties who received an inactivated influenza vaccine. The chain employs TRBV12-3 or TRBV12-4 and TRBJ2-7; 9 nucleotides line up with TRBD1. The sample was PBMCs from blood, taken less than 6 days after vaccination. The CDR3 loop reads CASSKRDRAMGQYF. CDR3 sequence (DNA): TGTGCCAGCAGTAAGAGGGACAGGGCGATGGGGCAGTACTTC.